Included here is one T cell receptor beta chain sequence, with context. Its target is unknown. This sample was included in a study of T-cell memory formation after mild COVID-19. Points from the study as a whole: Second-wave clones that peaked on day 37 lacked confirmed SARS-CoV-2 specificity. Cross-reactive memory appears to have joined, as suggested by some responding clones showing up in pre-infection memory.

The CDR3 has 14 amino acids. V was clipped by 1 base and J by 8 bases, with 11 bases between them. Per germline, CDR1 SGHTA and CDR2 FQGNSA. 5'RACE primed from the constant segment yielded TCR alpha and TCR beta cDNA libraries bearing sample barcodes and UMIs. TCRdb reprocessed the 5' RACE reads via MiXCR and lists one record per CDR3 protein. This sample yields about 560,000 distinct CDR3 sequences, of which roughly 22% are seen a single time; around 9.2% belongs to the top ten. The gene calls are TRBV7-2 and TRBJ1-4; D might be TRBD1 (6 bases). Material for sequencing was PBMCs or a T cell subset sorted from them (not recorded which). The TCR originated in an adult woman who had mild COVID-19 (a few samples of this study predate the infection). Cell type and time point are not known. CDR3 DNA sequence: TGTGCCAGCAGCTTAGTGGCAGGGGTGGAAAAACTGTTTTTT. This codes for CASSLVAGVEKLFF.